Listed below are T cell receptor beta chains from one sample, sequenced in a study of regulatory T cells in long-lasting Graves disease. From the multiplex PCR reads, TCRdb called clonotypes with MiXCR, one entry per CDR3 protein. The sample holds roughly 450,000 distinct CDR3 sequences, around 21% seen once. The material was peripheral blood mononuclear cells (PBMCs), obtained when the disease was refractory, from a patient treated with antithyroid drugs. The receptors were sampled from a female donor with Graves disease. CDR3s include the opening cysteine and the closing phenylalanine or tryptophan. A D gene is named only where the DNA matches it firmly. Expanded clones are given a class, and other clones once, few, many or no size at all.

d_call j_call clone_size v_call cdr3_aa cdr3_nt
. TRBJ2-7 many TRBV7-9 CASSPGWQGNYEQYF TGTGCCAGCAGCCCCGGCTGGCAGGGGAACTACGAGCAGTACTTC
. TRBJ1-1 many TRBV27 CASRLGFGGKNTEAFF TGTGCCAGCAGATTAGGGTTCGGGGGTAAGAACACTGAAGCTTTCTTT
. TRBJ2-7 many TRBV6-2/TRBV6-3 CASSSSAYEQYF TGTGCCAGCAGTTCCTCAGCATACGAGCAGTACTTC
. TRBJ2-1 . TRBV6-5 CASSYLRDGDEQFF TGTGCCAGCAGTTATCTAAGGGATGGGGATGAGCAGTTCTTC
. TRBJ2-2 many TRBV28 CASTLTAVNTGELFF TGTGCCAGCACGTTAACAGCGGTGAACACCGGGGAGCTGTTTTTT
. TRBJ1-5 few TRBV4-1 CASSQDRSNQPQHF TGCGCCAGCAGCCAAGACAGGTCAAATCAGCCCCAGCATTTT
. TRBJ2-1 . TRBV12-3/TRBV12-4 CASSLRPAYNEQFF TGTGCCAGCAGTTTACGGCCAGCCTACAATGAGCAGTTCTTC
. TRBJ1-1 . TRBV7-2 CASSFDRSNTEAFF TGTGCCAGCAGCTTCGACAGATCCAACACTGAAGCTTTCTTT
TRBD1 TRBJ1-2 many TRBV5-5 CASSHTGGEYGYTF TGTGCCAGCAGCCATACAGGGGGCGAATATGGCTACACCTTC
. TRBJ1-4 many TRBV20-1 CSAGTGDEKLFF TGCAGTGCGGGGACTGGTGATGAAAAACTGTTTTTT
TRBD1 TRBJ2-3 few TRBV25-1 CASSRGSAGTGGADTQYF TGTGCCAGCAGTAGGGGTTCGGCGGGGACAGGGGGCGCAGATACGCAGTATTTT
TRBD2 TRBJ2-7 many TRBV11-2 CASTPGGRSYEQYF TGTGCCAGCACGCCGGGAGGCCGCTCCTACGAGCAGTACTTC
TRBD1 TRBJ1-1 many TRBV10-3 CAISELSGGTEAFF TGTGCCATCAGTGAGTTGTCAGGGGGCACTGAAGCTTTCTTT
TRBD2 TRBJ2-7 once TRBV9 CASSASREGPYEQYF TGTGCCAGCAGCGCATCCCGGGAGGGGCCCTACGAGCAGTACTTC
TRBD2 TRBJ2-7 . TRBV9 CASSVGSGSEGEQYF TGTGCCAGCAGCGTAGGCAGCGGGAGCGAGGGCGAGCAGTACTTC
TRBD1 TRBJ2-7 few TRBV25-1 CASSGGQGLSYEQYF TGTGCCAGCAGTGGGGGACAGGGGTTATCCTACGAGCAGTACTTC
TRBD1 TRBJ2-2 . TRBV20-1 CSAGRQGANTGELFF TGCAGTGCTGGAAGACAGGGGGCGAACACCGGGGAGCTGTTTTTT
TRBD2 TRBJ2-5 many TRBV2 CASHRGLAGALGETQYF TGTGCCAGCCATAGGGGACTAGCGGGAGCCCTCGGGGAGACCCAGTACTTC
TRBD2 TRBJ2-1 . TRBV25-1 CASSELALTSGKVNEQFF TGTGCCAGCAGTGAATTAGCCCTGACTAGCGGGAAGGTTAATGAGCAGTTCTTC
TRBD1 TRBJ2-5 few TRBV6-1 CASRTTTGGETQYF TGTGCCAGCAGGACCACGACAGGGGGCGAGACCCAGTACTTC
. TRBJ2-3 . TRBV14 CASSPLRGTQYF TGTGCCAGCAGCCCTCTCAGGGGAACGCAGTATTTT
. TRBJ2-7 many TRBV7-8 CASSLTGHEQYF TGTGCCAGCAGCTTAACGGGCCACGAGCAGTACTTC
. TRBJ2-7 few TRBV29-1 CSVEVDSSYEQYF TGCAGCGTTGAGGTAGACAGCTCCTACGAGCAGTACTTC
. TRBJ2-3 . TRBV24-1 CATSEPQGPTDTQYF TGTGCCACCAGTGAGCCTCAGGGGCCCACAGATACGCAGTATTTT
. TRBJ1-5 . TRBV19 CASSIGQALGQPQHF TGTGCCAGTAGTATAGGGCAGGCCTTGGGTCAGCCCCAGCATTTT
. TRBJ2-7 many TRBV28 CASSHGGPAGEQYF TGTGCCAGCAGCCATGGAGGCCCCGCGGGTGAGCAGTACTTC
TRBD1 TRBJ1-1 . TRBV20-1 CSAYEQGDTEAFF TGCAGTGCTTATGAACAGGGGGACACTGAAGCTTTCTTT
. TRBJ1-1 . TRBV19 CASSRRQETEAFF TGTGCCAGTAGTAGGAGGCAGGAGACTGAAGCTTTCTTT
TRBD2 TRBJ2-5 many TRBV3-1 CASSLGLAEQETQYF TGTGCCAGCAGCCTAGGACTAGCGGAGCAAGAGACCCAGTACTTC
. TRBJ2-7 few TRBV27 CASASRVRGFNEQYF TGTGCCAGCGCCTCCCGGGTAAGGGGTTTCAACGAGCAGTACTTC
. TRBJ1-1 many TRBV27 CASTPGIGNTEAFF TGTGCCAGCACCCCAGGGATTGGGAACACTGAAGCTTTCTTT
. TRBJ1-6 . TRBV12-3/TRBV12-4 CASSPAPGGNSPLHF TGTGCCAGCAGCCCTGCGCCCGGGGGCAATTCACCCCTCCACTTT
. TRBJ1-4 many TRBV28 CASSFSNNEKLFF TGTGCCAGCAGTTTTAGTAATAATGAAAAACTGTTTTTT
. TRBJ2-2 few TRBV7-3 CASSLGPRPDTGELFF TGTGCCAGCAGCTTAGGCCCCCGGCCCGACACCGGGGAGCTGTTTTTT
. TRBJ1-1 once TRBV27 CASRTTGTETFF TGTGCCAGCCGAACGACAGGCACTGAAACTTTCTTT
. TRBJ2-3 few TRBV27 CASSSFSPQDTQYF TGTGCCAGCAGTTCGTTTTCCCCCCAAGATACGCAGTATTTT
TRBD1 TRBJ1-1 many TRBV28 CASSLVTGGDRAFF TGTGCCAGCAGTTTAGTAACAGGGGGCGATCGGGCTTTCTTT
TRBD2 TRBJ2-7 . TRBV29-1 CSVDAGTSAEEQYF TGCAGCGTTGATGCCGGGACTAGCGCTGAAGAGCAGTACTTC
TRBD2 TRBJ2-6 . TRBV2 CASSLEEGLAGAGANVLTF TGTGCCAGCAGCCTCGAAGAGGGACTAGCGGGAGCTGGGGCCAACGTCCTGACTTTC
. TRBJ2-2 many TRBV6-1 CASSGHPTGELFF TGTGCCAGCAGTGGCCATCCCACCGGGGAGCTGTTTTTT
TRBD1 TRBJ1-1 . TRBV7-9 CASSLIGQGDTEAFF TGTGCCAGCAGCTTAATAGGACAGGGGGACACTGAAGCTTTCTTT
. TRBJ1-1 few TRBV18 CASSPPGTIPEAFF TGTGCCAGCTCACCACCGGGGACTATCCCTGAAGCTTTCTTT
. TRBJ1-1 few TRBV29-1 CSVATTRGLNTEAFF TGCAGCGTTGCTACTACAAGGGGGTTGAACACTGAAGCTTTCTTT
TRBD2 TRBJ2-7 . TRBV20-1 CSAPERDHYEQYF TGCAGTGCCCCGGAGCGGGACCACTACGAGCAGTACTTC
TRBD2 TRBJ2-1 . TRBV20-1 CSATTSGRVNEQFF TGCAGTGCCACGACTAGCGGGAGGGTCAATGAGCAGTTCTTC
TRBD1 TRBJ1-5 few TRBV6-9 CASSYEGAEQPQHF TGTGCCAGCAGTTACGAGGGGGCAGAACAGCCCCAGCATTTT
. TRBJ2-3 . TRBV15 CATSRDRGATDTQYF TGTGCCACCAGCAGAGATCGGGGGGCGACAGATACGCAGTATTTT
TRBD2 TRBJ2-2 many TRBV11-2 CASSFGGVGELFF TGTGCCAGCAGCTTTGGGGGGGTCGGGGAGCTGTTTTTT
. TRBJ1-5 . TRBV28 CASSFRTSINQPQHF TGTGCCAGCAGTTTCCGGACAAGCATTAATCAGCCCCAGCATTTT
. TRBJ1-5 few TRBV7-8 CASSLGDFSNQPQHF TGTGCCAGCAGCTTAGGGGACTTTAGCAATCAGCCCCAGCATTTT
. TRBJ2-3 many TRBV6-1 CASSESAGGSTDTQYF TGTGCCAGCAGTGAAAGTGCAGGTGGGAGCACAGATACGCAGTATTTT
. TRBJ1-6 many TRBV12-3/TRBV12-4 CASSLGPRPNNSPLHF TGTGCCAGCAGTTTAGGTCCTAGGCCGAATAATTCACCCCTCCACTTT
TRBD2 TRBJ2-7 once TRBV7-2 CASSWTSGSLNEQYF TGTGCCAGCAGCTGGACTAGCGGGAGTCTCAACGAGCAGTACTTC
TRBD1 TRBJ1-6 many TRBV2 CASSRDRGNNSPLHF TGTGCCAGCAGTAGGGACAGGGGAAATAATTCACCCCTCCACTTT
. TRBJ1-2 many TRBV19 CASSPRGDGYTF TGTGCCAGCTCACCACGGGGAGATGGCTACACCTTC
TRBD1 TRBJ2-2 many TRBV28 CASSQPGQANTGELFF TGTGCCAGCAGTCAACCGGGACAGGCGAACACCGGGGAGCTGTTTTTT
. TRBJ2-6 . TRBV6-1 CASSERIAGANVLTF TGTGCCAGCAGTGAGAGGATAGCCGGGGCCAACGTCCTGACTTTC
. TRBJ2-4 many TRBV11-2 CASSLGTEWVDNIQYF TGTGCCAGCAGCTTAGGGACGGAGTGGGTGGATAACATTCAGTACTTC
TRBD2 TRBJ2-7 many TRBV12-5 CASDPFSGSSYEQYF TGTGCTAGTGACCCATTCAGCGGGAGCTCCTACGAGCAGTACTTC